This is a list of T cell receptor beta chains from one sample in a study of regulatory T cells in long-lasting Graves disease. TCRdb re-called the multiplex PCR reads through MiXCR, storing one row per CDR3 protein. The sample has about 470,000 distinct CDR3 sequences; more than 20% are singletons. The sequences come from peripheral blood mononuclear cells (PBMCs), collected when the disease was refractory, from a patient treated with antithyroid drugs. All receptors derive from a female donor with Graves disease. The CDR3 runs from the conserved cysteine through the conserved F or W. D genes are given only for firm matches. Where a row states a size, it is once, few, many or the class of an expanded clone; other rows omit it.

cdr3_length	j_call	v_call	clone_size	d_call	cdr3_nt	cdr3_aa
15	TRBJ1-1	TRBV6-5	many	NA	TGTGCCAGCAGTTACAGCACGGGGGTAGGAACTGAAGCTTTCTTT	CASSYSTGVGTEAFF
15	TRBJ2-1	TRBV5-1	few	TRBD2	TGCGCCAGCAGCTGGGATCCCGGGCGGGAGGGACAGCAGTTCTTC	CASSWDPGREGQQFF
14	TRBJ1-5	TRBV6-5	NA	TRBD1	TGTGCCAGCAGTTCGACAGGGTCGCGTCAACCCCAGCATTTT	CASSSTGSRQPQHF
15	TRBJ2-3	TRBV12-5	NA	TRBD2	TGTGCTAGTGGCCTACGGGGGGGCTACACAGATACGCAGTATTTT	CASGLRGGYTDTQYF
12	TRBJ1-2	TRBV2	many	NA	TGTGCCAGCACGTTGACCCAGGGGGGCTACACCTTC	CASTLTQGGYTF
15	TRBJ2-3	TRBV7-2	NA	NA	TGTGCCAGCAGCTTAGATGGAACGCCCACAGATACGCAGTATTTT	CASSLDGTPTDTQYF
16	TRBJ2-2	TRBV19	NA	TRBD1	TGTGCCAGTTCGATCAGGACAGGGGCAGGCACCGGGGAGCTGTTTTTT	CASSIRTGAGTGELFF
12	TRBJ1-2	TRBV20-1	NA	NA	TGCAGTGCTCTGGGACTTAACTATGGCTACACCTTC	CSALGLNYGYTF
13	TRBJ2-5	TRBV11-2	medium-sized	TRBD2	TGTGCCAGCGCCACTTGGGCGGGGGACACCCAGTACTTC	CASATWAGDTQYF
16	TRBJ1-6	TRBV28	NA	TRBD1	TGTGCCAGCAGTTTACGAGGCCGGGACAGCCTTGGGGCCCTCCACTTT	CASSLRGRDSLGALHF
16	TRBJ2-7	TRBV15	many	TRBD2	TGTGCCACCGAATCCGGGACTAGCGGTCCGGGGAACGAGCAGTACTTC	CATESGTSGPGNEQYF
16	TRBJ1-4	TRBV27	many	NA	TGTGCCAGCAGTTTATCGGGGGGGCAACGGGATGAAAAACTGTTTTTT	CASSLSGGQRDEKLFF
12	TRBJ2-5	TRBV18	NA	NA	TGTGCCAGCTCACCCGGTGGGGAGACCCAGCACTTC	CASSPGGETQHF
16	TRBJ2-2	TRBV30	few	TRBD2	TGTGCCTGGAGTGTACTAGCGGGGTCCTTCCCCGGGGAGCTGTTTTTT	CAWSVLAGSFPGELFF
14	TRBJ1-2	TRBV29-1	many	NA	TGCAGCGTTTTGATAACAGGAGCTAACTATGGCTACACCTTC	CSVLITGANYGYTF
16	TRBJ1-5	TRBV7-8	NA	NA	TGTGCCAGCAGCTTAGCGGGACGGAGGCTCAATCAGCCCCAGCATTTT	CASSLAGRRLNQPQHF
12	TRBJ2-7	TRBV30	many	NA	TGTGCCTGGAGTGTAGGGGGCTACGAGCAGTACTTC	CAWSVGGYEQYF
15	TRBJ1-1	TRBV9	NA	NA	TGTGCCAGCAGCGAGGGAGGAGGGGGAGGAACTGAAGCTTTCTTT	CASSEGGGGGTEAFF
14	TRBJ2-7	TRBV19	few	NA	TGTGCCAGTAGAACCGGGACCTCGACCTACGAGCAGTACTTC	CASRTGTSTYEQYF
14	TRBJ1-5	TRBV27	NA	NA	TGTGCCAGCAGTTTATACAGGGTCAATCAGCCCCAGCATTTT	CASSLYRVNQPQHF
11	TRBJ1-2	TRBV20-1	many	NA	TGCAGTGCCCCCAGAGGTGGAGGCTACACCTTC	CSAPRGGGYTF
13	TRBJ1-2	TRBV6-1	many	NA	TGTGCCAGCAGGGCAACCGGAGTGGCGGGCTACACCTTC	CASRATGVAGYTF
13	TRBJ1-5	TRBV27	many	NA	TGTGCCAGCAGTTTATTAATCGGGCAGCCCCAGCATTTT	CASSLLIGQPQHF
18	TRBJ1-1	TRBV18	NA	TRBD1	TGTGCCAGCTCACCGTTTGCGGCTTCAACAGGGGGCAACACTGAAGCTTTCTTT	CASSPFAASTGGNTEAFF
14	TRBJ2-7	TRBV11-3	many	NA	TGTGCCAGCAGCCAACAAGGGAGATACTACGAGCAGTACTTC	CASSQQGRYYEQYF
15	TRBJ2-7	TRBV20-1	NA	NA	TGCAGTGCTATAGCCACGGGGCTACCCCCCTACGAGCAGTACTTC	CSAIATGLPPYEQYF
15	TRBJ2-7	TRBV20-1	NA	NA	TGCAGTGCTAGAGATGGCGGGCAGAGCTCCTACGAGCAGTACTTC	CSARDGGQSSYEQYF
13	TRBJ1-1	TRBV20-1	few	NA	TGCAGTGCTAGACGGGGGCTGGGCACTGAAGCTTTCTTT	CSARRGLGTEAFF
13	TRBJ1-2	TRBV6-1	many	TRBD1	TGTGCCAGCAGACGGCAGGGGGCCAGAGGCTACACCTTC	CASRRQGARGYTF
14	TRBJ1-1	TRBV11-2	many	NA	TGTGCCAGCAGCTTCCAGTGGGTGAACACTGAAGCTTTCTTT	CASSFQWVNTEAFF
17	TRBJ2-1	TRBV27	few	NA	TGTGCCAGCAGTCGAGCAGGGGCTAGCGGCCCCTACAATGAGCAGTTCTTC	CASSRAGASGPYNEQFF
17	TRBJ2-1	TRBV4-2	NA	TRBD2	TGTGCCAGCAGCCAACGACGACTAGCGGGAGGCTACAATGAGCAGTTCTTC	CASSQRRLAGGYNEQFF
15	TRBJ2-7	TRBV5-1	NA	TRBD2	TGCGCCAGCAGCTTGGATGCGGGAGAGAGGTACGAGCAGTACTTC	CASSLDAGERYEQYF
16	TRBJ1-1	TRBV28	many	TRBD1	TGTGCCAGCAGTGAAGCGACAGGGTTAGGCGACACTGAAGCTTTCTTT	CASSEATGLGDTEAFF
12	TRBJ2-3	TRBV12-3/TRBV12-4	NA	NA	TGTGCCAGCAGTCCTGCAGGGGATACGCAGTATTTT	CASSPAGDTQYF
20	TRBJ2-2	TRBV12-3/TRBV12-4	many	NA	TGTGCCAGCAGTTTAGAATTCCTCCGGAGGCGGGATCCCCAGGCCGGGGAGCTGTTTTTT	CASSLEFLRRRDPQAGELFF
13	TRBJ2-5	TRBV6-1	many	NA	TGTGCCAGCAAGGTAGTGTACCAAGAGACCCAGTACTTC	CASKVVYQETQYF
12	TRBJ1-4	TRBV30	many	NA	TGTGCCTGGAGTGATGGTCCGGGGTCCTTGTTTTTT	CAWSDGPGSLFF
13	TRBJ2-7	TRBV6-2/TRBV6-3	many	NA	TGTGCCAGCAGTTACTCAGCCGGGTCCCCACCGTACTTC	CASSYSAGSPPYF
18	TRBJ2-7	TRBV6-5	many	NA	TGTGCCAGCAGTTACCTAGGGAGTAGGGGGCGGGAGTATTACGAGCAGTACTTC	CASSYLGSRGREYYEQYF
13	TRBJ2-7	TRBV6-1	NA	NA	TGTGCCAGCAGGCTGGGACCCTCCTACGAGCAGTACTTC	CASRLGPSYEQYF
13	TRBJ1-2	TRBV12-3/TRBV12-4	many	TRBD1	TGTGCCAGCAGTTTAGGGGGACAGGGTGGCTACACCTTC	CASSLGGQGGYTF
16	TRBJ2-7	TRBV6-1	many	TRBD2	TGTGCCAGCAGTGTCTACGGGACTAGCTTGATCTACGAGCAGTACTTC	CASSVYGTSLIYEQYF
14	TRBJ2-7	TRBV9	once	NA	TGTGCCAGCACCAGGGCTGGGGGGAACTACGAGCAGTACTTC	CASTRAGGNYEQYF
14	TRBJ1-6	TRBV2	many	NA	TGTGCCAGCTGGCCAGGACAGATTAATTCACCCCTCCACTTT	CASWPGQINSPLHF
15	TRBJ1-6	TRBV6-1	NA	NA	TGCGCCAGCAGCCAAGATAGACTACCGAATTCACCCCTCCACTTT	CASSQDRLPNSPLHF
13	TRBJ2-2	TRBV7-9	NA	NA	TGTGCCCCCAACAGGCTGAACACCGGGGAGCTGTTTTTT	CAPNRLNTGELFF
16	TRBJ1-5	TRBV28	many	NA	TGTGCCAGCAGTGGACCCGATGACCATAGCAATCAGCCCCAGCATTTT	CASSGPDDHSNQPQHF
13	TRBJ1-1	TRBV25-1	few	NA	TGTGCCAGCAGTGGATGGCTGAATGCTGAAGCTTTCTTT	CASSGWLNAEAFF
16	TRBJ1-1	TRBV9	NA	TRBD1	TGTGCCAGCAGCCCCAGGGCAGGGGGCTATTCGACTGAAGCTTTCTTT	CASSPRAGGYSTEAFF
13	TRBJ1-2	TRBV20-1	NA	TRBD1	TGCAGTGCTAGGACAGGGTATAACTATGGCTACACCTTC	CSARTGYNYGYTF
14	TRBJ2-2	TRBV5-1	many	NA	TGCGCCAGCAGGCCAAGTGGGAACACCGGGGAGCTGTTTTTT	CASRPSGNTGELFF
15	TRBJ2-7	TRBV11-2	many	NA	TGTGCCAGCAGCTTAGAAATAGCGACGGCCTACGAGCAGTACTTC	CASSLEIATAYEQYF
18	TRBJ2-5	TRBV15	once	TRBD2	TGTGCCACCAGCAGAGTAGGGTCTAGCGGGAGGGCCGGTGAGACCCAGTACTTC	CATSRVGSSGRAGETQYF
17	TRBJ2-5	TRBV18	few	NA	TGTGCCAGCTCACCACTGGGAACGGGCCAGTCGGAAGAGACCCAGTACTTC	CASSPLGTGQSEETQYF
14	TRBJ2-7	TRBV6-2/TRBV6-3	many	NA	TGTGCCAGCAGTTATTCTTTGACAGGATACGAGCAGTACTTC	CASSYSLTGYEQYF